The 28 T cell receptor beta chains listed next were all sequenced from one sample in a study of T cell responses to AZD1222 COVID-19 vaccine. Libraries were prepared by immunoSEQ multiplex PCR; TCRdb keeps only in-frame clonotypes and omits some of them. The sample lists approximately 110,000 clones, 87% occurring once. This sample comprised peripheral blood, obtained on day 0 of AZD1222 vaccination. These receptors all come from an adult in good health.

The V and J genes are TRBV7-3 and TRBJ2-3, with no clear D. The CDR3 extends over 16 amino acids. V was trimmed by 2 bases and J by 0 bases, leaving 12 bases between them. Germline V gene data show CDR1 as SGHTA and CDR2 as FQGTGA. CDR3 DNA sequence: TGTGCCAGCAGCTTAGGCCAGAACCCTAGCACAGATACGCAGTATTTT. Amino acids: CASSLGQNPSTDTQYF.

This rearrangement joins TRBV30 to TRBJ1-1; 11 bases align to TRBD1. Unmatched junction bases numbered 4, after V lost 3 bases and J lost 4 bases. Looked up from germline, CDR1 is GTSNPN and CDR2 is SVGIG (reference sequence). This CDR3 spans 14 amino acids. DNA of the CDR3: TGTGCCTGGAGGGGACAGGGGGGGAGCACTGAAGCTTTCTTT. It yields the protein CAWRGQGGSTEAFF. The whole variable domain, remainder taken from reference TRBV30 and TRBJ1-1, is SQTIHQWPATLVQPVGSPLSLECTVEGTSNPNLYWYRQAAGRGLQLLFYSVGIGQISSEVPQNLSASRPQDRQFILSSKKLLLSDSGFYLCAWRGQGGSTEAFFGQGTRLTVV.

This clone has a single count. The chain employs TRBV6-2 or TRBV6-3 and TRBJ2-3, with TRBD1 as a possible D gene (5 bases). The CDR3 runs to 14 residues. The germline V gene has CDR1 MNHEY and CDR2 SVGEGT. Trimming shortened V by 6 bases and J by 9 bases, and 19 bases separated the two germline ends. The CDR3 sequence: CASSLPQGPGTQYF. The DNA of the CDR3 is TGTGCCAGCAGCCTACCCCAGGGCCCAGGGACGCAGTATTTT.

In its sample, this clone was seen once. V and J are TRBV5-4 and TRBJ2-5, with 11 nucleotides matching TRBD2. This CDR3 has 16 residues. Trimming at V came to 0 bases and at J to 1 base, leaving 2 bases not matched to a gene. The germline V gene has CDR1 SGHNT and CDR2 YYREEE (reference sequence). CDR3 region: CASSLGLAGFQETQYF. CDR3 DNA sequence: TGTGCCAGCAGCTTGGGACTAGCGGGATTCCAAGAGACCCAGTACTTC.

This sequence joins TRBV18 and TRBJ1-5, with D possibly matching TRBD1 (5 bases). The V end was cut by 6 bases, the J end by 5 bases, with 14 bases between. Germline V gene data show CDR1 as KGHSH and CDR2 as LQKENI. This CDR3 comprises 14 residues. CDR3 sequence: CASSGVGRDQPQHF. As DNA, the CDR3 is TGTGCCAGCTCCGGTGTGGGGCGCGATCAGCCCCAGCATTTT.

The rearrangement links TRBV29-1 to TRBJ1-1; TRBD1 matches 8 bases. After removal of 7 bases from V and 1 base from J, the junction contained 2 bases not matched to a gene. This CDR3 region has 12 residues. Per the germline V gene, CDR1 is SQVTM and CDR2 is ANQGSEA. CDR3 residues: CSAGTGNTEAFF. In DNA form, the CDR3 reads TGCAGCGCCGGGACAGGGAACACTGAAGCTTTCTTT.

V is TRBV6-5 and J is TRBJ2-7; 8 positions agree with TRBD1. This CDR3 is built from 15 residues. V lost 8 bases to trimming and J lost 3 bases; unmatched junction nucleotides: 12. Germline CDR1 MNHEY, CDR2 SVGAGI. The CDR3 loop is CASAPRTGYFYEQYF. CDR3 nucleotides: TGTGCCAGCGCCCCGCGGACAGGGTATTTCTACGAGCAGTACTTC.

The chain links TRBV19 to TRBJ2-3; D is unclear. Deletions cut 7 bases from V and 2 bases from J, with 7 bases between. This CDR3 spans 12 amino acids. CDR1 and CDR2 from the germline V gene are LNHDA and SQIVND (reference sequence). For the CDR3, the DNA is TGTGCCAGTATCAGTTACACAGATACGCAGTATTTT. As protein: CASISYTDTQYF.

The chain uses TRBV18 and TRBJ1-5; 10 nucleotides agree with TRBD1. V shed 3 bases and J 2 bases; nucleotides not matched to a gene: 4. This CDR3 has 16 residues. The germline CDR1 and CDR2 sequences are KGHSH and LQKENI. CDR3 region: CASSPGGQGGNQPQHF. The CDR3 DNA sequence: TGTGCCAGCTCACCCGGTGGACAGGGGGGCAATCAGCCCCAGCATTTT.

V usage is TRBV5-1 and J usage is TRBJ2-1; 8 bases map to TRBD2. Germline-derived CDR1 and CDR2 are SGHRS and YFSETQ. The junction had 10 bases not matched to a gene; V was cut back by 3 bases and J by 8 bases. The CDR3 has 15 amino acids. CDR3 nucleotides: TGCGCCAGCAGCTCTTCAGCGGGAGCGTTGGATGAGCAGTTCTTC. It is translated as CASSSSAGALDEQFF.

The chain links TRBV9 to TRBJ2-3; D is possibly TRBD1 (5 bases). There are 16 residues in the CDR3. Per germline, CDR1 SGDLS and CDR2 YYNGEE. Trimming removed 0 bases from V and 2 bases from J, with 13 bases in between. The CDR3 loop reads CASSVDYRTNTDTQYF. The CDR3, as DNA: TGTGCCAGCAGCGTAGATTACAGGACAAACACAGATACGCAGTATTTT. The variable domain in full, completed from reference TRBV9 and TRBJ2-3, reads DSGVTQTPKHLITATGQRVTLRCSPRSGDLSVYWYQQSLDQGLQFLIQYYNGEERAKGNILERFSAQQFPDLHSELNLSSLELGDSALYFCASSVDYRTNTDTQYFGPGTRLTVL.

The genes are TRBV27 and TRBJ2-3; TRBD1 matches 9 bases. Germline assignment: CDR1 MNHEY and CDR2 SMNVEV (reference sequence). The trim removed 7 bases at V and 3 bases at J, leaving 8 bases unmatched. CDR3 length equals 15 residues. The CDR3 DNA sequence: TGTGCCAGCACCCCCTGGGGACAGGGTACAGATACGCAGTATTTT. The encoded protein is CASTPWGQGTDTQYF.

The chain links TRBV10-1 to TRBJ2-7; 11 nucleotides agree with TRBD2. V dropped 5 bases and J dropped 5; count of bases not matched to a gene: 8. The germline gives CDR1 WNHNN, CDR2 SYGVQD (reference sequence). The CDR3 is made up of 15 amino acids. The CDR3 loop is CASSHGLAGLDEQYF. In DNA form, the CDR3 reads TGCGCCAGCAGTCACGGACTAGCGGGTCTGGACGAGCAGTACTTC.

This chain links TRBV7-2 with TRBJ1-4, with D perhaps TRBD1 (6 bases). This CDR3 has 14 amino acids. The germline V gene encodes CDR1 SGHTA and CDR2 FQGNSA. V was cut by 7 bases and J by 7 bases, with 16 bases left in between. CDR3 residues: CASTAWGAGEKLFF. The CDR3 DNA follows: TGTGCCAGCACCGCGTGGGGGGCGGGTGAAAAACTGTTTTTT.

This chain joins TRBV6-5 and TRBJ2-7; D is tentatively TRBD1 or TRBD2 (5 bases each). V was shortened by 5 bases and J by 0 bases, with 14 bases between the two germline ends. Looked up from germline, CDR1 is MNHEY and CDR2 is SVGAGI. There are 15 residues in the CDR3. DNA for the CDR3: TGTGCCAGCAGTCCTAGGGACGGTAGCTCCTACGAGCAGTACTTC. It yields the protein CASSPRDGSSYEQYF.

The CDR3 is CASSPQVGDEQFF. The CDR3 DNA reads as TGTGCCAGCAGCCCCCAGGTCGGGGATGAGCAGTTCTTC. This chain connects TRBV13 to TRBJ2-1; maybe TRBD2 (5 bases). CDR3 length: 13 amino acids. The V end was cut by 5 bases, the J end by 8 bases, with 13 bases between. Looked up from germline, CDR1 is PRHDT and CDR2 is FYEKMQ (reference sequence).

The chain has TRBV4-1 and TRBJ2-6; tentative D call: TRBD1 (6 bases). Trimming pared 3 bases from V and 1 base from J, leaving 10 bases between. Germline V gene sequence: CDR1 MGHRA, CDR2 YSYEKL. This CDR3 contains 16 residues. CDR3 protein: CASSHDRRSGANVLTF. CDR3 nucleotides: TGCGCCAGCAGCCATGACAGGAGGTCTGGGGCCAACGTCCTGACTTTC.

CDR3 nucleotides: TGCAGTGCTAAGGGGGGGGCAAGAGCTTTCTTT. Encoded protein: CSAKGGARAFF. The genes are TRBV20-1 and TRBJ1-1; D may be TRBD1 (6 bases). Trimming cost V 4 bases and J 10 bases, with 13 bases left between them. This CDR3 is 11 amino acids long. From germline, CDR1 is DFQATT and CDR2 SNEGSKA (reference sequence).

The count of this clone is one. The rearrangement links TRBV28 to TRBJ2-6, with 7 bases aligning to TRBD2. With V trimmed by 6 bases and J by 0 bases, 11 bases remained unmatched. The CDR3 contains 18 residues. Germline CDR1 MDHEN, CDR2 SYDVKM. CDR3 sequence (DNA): TGTGCCAGCAGGGGATCGGCGGGAGCCATCTCTGGGGCCAACGTCCTGACTTTC. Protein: CASRGSAGAISGANVLTF.

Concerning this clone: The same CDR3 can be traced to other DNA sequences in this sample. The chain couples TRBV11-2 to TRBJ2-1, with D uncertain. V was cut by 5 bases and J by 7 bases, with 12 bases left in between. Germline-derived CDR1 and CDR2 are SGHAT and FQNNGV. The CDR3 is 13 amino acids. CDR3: CASSSGLRNEQFF. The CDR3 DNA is TGTGCCAGCAGCAGTGGGCTTCGTAATGAGCAGTTCTTC.

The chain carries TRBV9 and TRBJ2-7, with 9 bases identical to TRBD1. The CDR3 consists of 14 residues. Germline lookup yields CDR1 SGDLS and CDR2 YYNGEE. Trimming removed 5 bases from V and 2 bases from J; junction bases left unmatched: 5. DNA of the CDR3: TGTGCCAGCAGTCCCGGGACAGGGCCCTACGAGCAGTACTTC. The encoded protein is CASSPGTGPYEQYF.

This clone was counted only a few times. This CDR3 is CASRLGQTGELFF. The CDR3 region has the DNA TGTGCCAGCAGACTAGGACAGACCGGGGAGCTGTTTTTT. V gene TRBV7-6 combines with J gene TRBJ2-2; a weak D match, TRBD1 (6 bases). Germline V gene data show CDR1 as SGHVS and CDR2 as FNYEAQ. Trimming left V 6 bases short and J 5 bases short, with 10 bases between. CDR3 length: 13 residues. Looking up the rest from reference TRBV7-6 and TRBJ2-2 gives the full variable domain: GAGVSQSPRYKVTKRGQDVALRCDPISGHVSLYWYRQALGQGPEFLTYFNYEAQQDKSGLPNDRFSAERPEGSISTLTIQRTEQRDSAMYRCASRLGQTGELFFGEGSRLTVL.

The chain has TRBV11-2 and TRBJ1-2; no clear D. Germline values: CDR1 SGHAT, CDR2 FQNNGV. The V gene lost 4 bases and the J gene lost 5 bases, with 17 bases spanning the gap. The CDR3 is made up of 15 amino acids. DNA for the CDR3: TGTGCCAGCAGCTCCCCGGTACGCGGAGTATATGGCTACACCTTC. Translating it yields CASSSPVRGVYGYTF. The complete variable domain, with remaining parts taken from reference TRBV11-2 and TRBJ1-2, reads EAGVAQSPRYKIIEKRQSVAFWCNPISGHATLYWYQQILGQGPKLLIQFQNNGVVDDSQLPKDRFSAERLKGVDSTLKIQPAKLEDSAVYLCASSSPVRGVYGYTFGSGTRLTVV.

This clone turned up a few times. Here the CDR3 DNA reads TGTGCCACCAGCAGAGATGAGTGGGCCTCCTACAATGAGCAGTTCTTC. Amino acids: CATSRDEWASYNEQFF. The chain is built from TRBV15 and TRBJ2-1; no clear D. The V gene lost 0 bases and the J gene lost 0 bases, with 9 bases spanning the gap. CDR1 and CDR2 from the germline V gene are LNHNV and YYDKDF (reference sequence). This CDR3 comprises 16 residues. Full variable domain (remainder filled in from reference TRBV15 and TRBJ2-1): DAMVIQNPRYQVTQFGKPVTLSCSQTLNHNVMYWYQQKSSQAPKLLFHYYDKDFNNEADTPDNFQSRRPNTSFCFLDIRSPGLGDTAMYLCATSRDEWASYNEQFFGPGTRLTVL.

The CDR3 nucleotides read TGTGCCAGCAGCCCGAATAGCAATCAGCCCCAGCATTTT. This codes for CASSPNSNQPQHF. The J gene is TRBJ1-5, the V gene TRBV6-5; D remains unclear. The CDR3 has 13 amino acids. In germline, CDR1 is MNHEY, CDR2 SVGAGI. V was clipped by 6 bases and J by 0 bases, with 6 bases between them.

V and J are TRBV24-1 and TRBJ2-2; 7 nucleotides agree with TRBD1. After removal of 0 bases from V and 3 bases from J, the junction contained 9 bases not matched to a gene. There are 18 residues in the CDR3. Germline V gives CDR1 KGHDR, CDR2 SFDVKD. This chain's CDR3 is CATSDLATTGSDTGELFF. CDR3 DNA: TGTGCCACCAGTGATTTGGCGACGACAGGGTCGGACACCGGGGAGCTGTTTTTT.

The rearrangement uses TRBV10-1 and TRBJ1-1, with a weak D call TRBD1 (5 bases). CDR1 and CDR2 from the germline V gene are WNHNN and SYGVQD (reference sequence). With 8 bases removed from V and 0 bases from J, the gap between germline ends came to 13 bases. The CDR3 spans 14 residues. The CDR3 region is CASGGGTMNTEAFF. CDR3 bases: TGCGCCAGCGGGGGGGGAACTATGAACACTGAAGCTTTCTTT.

The CDR3 region has the DNA TGTGCCTGGAGTGATTCAACGCCTCAGTTCTTC. Translating gives CAWSDSTPQFF. The rearrangement uses TRBV30 and TRBJ2-1, with no clear D. CDR1 GTSNPN and CDR2 SVGIG come from the germline V gene (reference sequence). Deletions cut 1 base from V and 13 bases from J, with 11 bases between. CDR3 length: 11 residues.